These 30 T cell receptor beta chains came from one sample sequenced in a study of technical replicates of blood from a handful of donors. Assay: immunoSEQ multiplex PCR; the TCRdb copy retains only in-frame clones and omits some. This table has roughly 73,000 clones, roughly 93% appearing once. Sequencing was carried out using T cells isolated from PBMCs. These receptors were collected from a human donor in good health.

Only one count was recorded for this clone. At one boundary the junction diverges from the germline segment, which might be a read error. This chain uses TRBV7-7 with TRBJ2-1, with D possibly matching TRBD2 (6 bases). The CDR3 contains 16 residues. In germline, CDR1 is SSHAT, CDR2 FNYEAQ (reference sequence). The CDR3 sequence is CASSPRPPTSPNEQFF. The CDR3 DNA reads TGTGCTAGCAGCCCCCGCCCCCCGACTAGTCCCAATGAGCAGTTCTTC.

V and J are TRBV11-1 and TRBJ2-1; the match to TRBD1 covers 7 bases. In germline, CDR1 is SGHAT, CDR2 FQDESV (reference sequence). The CDR3 spans 13 residues. The ends lost 3 bases at V and 8 bases at J; junction bases unmatched: 4. In DNA form, the CDR3 reads TGTGCCAGCAGCTTCACAGGGGTGGATGAGCAGTTCTTC. This translates into CASSFTGVDEQFF.

This clone was seen a single time. The V call is TRBV28, the J call TRBJ2-4, with D perhaps matching TRBD2 (5 bases). In germline, CDR1 is MDHEN, CDR2 SYDVKM. This CDR3 is 16 amino acids long. The V and J ends lost 5 bases and 3 bases respectively, with 17 bases between them. The DNA of the CDR3 is TGTGCCAGCAGTCCGGGATCGGAGAGCGGCAAAAACATTCAGTACTTC. It specifies CASSPGSESGKNIQYF. The entire variable domain, with the rest obtained from reference TRBV28 and TRBJ2-4, is as follows: DVKVTQSSRYLVKRTGEKVFLECVQDMDHENMFWYRQDPGLGLRLIYFSYDVKMKEKGDIPEGYSVSREKKERFSLILESASTNQTSMYLCASSPGSESGKNIQYFGAGTRLSVL.

The CDR3 here is CASKEVSGGLETQYF. The CDR3, as DNA: TGCGCCAGCAAGGAGGTTAGCGGGGGGCTGGAGACCCAGTACTTC. The chain combines TRBV5-1 with TRBJ2-5, with 10 nucleotides matching TRBD2. CDR3 length equals 15 residues. V trimming: 6 bases; J trimming: 5 bases; junction bases outside the gene matches: 10. Germline V gene data show CDR1 as SGHRS and CDR2 as YFSETQ.

J is TRBJ2-7 and V is TRBV7-2, with 8 nucleotides matching TRBD1. CDR3 size: 14 residues. CDR1 and CDR2 (germline): SGHTA, FQGNSA. V lost 5 bases, J lost 5 bases, and 8 bases stayed unmatched. The CDR3, as DNA: TGTGCCAGCAGCCTCAGGACAGGGAGCGACGAGCAGTACTTC. This codes for CASSLRTGSDEQYF.

This clone was detected once. The rearrangement joins TRBV19 to TRBJ1-2, with D possibly TRBD1 on 6 matching bases. V was clipped by 3 bases and J by 8 bases, with 13 bases between them. Germline lookup yields CDR1 LNHDA and CDR2 SQIVND (reference sequence). The CDR3 is 13 residues long. The DNA of the CDR3 is TGTGCCAGTAGTATTTTACAGGGCTGGGGCTACACCTTC. It yields the protein CASSILQGWGYTF.

The rearrangement links TRBV4-1 to TRBJ2-5; 9 nucleotides match TRBD1. J gave up 4 bases and V 5 bases, and 11 bases lay outside the gene matches. The CDR3 length is 16 residues. CDR1 is MGHRA, CDR2 YSYEKL, per germline. CDR3 region: CASSALDRGDLETQYF. The DNA for the CDR3 is TGCGCCAGCAGCGCATTAGACAGGGGGGATCTAGAGACCCAGTACTTC.

This clone was observed a few times. This rearrangement joins TRBV2 to TRBJ1-6; D uncertain. The CDR3 runs to 13 residues. Trimming pared 7 bases from V and 11 bases from J, leaving 15 bases between. CDR1 SNHLY and CDR2 FYNNEI come from the germline V gene. The CDR3 protein is CASNAESSTPLHF. The CDR3, as DNA: TGTGCCAGCAATGCGGAGAGTAGTACACCCCTCCACTTT. The entire variable domain, with the rest obtained from reference TRBV2 and TRBJ1-6, is as follows: EPEVTQTPSHQVTQMGQEVILRCVPISNHLYFYWYRQILGQKVEFLVSFYNNEISEKSEIFDDQFSVERPDGSNFTLKIRSTKLEDSAMYFCASNAESSTPLHFGNGTRLTVT.

This chain links TRBV6-1 with TRBJ1-2, with D unresolved. Per germline, CDR1 MNHNS and CDR2 SASEGT. The CDR3 extends over 16 amino acids. V was cut by 0 bases and J by 6 bases, with 17 bases left in between. CDR3 DNA sequence: TGTGCCAGCAGTGAAGCTTGGGAGGCCTATGGGGATGGCTACACCTTC. Translating it yields CASSEAWEAYGDGYTF.

CDR3 bases: TGTGCCAGCAGCTTACTAGCGGGACCCACAGATACGCAGTATTTT. Amino acids: CASSLLAGPTDTQYF. V is TRBV5-4 and J is TRBJ2-3, with 10 nucleotides matching TRBD2. The germline CDR1 and CDR2 sequences are SGHNT and YYREEE (reference sequence). J lost 2 bases, V lost 2 bases, and 2 bases had no gene match. The CDR3 length is 15 residues.

This clone was picked up one time. The CDR3 DNA reads TGTGCCAGCTCACCGCCGTCCCGGGGGGGCGAGGATGAGCAGTTCTTC. It codes for CASSPPSRGGEDEQFF. This rearrangement joins TRBV18 to TRBJ2-1; 8 bases align to TRBD2. This CDR3 spans 16 amino acids. Germline V gene lookup returns CDR1 KGHSH and CDR2 LQKENI. Trimming cost V 3 bases and J 8 bases; bases outside gene matches: 12.

The chain has TRBV6-5 and TRBJ1-2, with D maybe TRBD1 (6 bases). The CDR3 loop spans 13 amino acids. CDR1 is MNHEY, CDR2 SVGAGI, per germline. Trimming stripped 0 bases from V and 11 bases from J, with 13 bases between. For the CDR3, the DNA is TGTGCCAGCAGTTACTCGGACAGCCGGCTATACACCTTC. It is translated as CASSYSDSRLYTF.

The chain links TRBV10-3 to TRBJ2-1; the match to TRBD2 covers 11 bases. Trimming cost V 6 bases and J 6 bases; bases outside gene matches: 16. Looked up from germline, CDR1 is ENHRY and CDR2 is SYGVKD. CDR3 length: 18 amino acids. This CDR3 reads CAISKTSGAAYQANEQFF. In DNA, the CDR3 is TGTGCCATCAGCAAGACTAGCGGGGCTGCATATCAAGCCAATGAGCAGTTCTTC.

The V call is TRBV2, the J call TRBJ1-5; a weak D match, TRBD1 (5 bases). Germline assignment: CDR1 SNHLY and CDR2 FYNNEI. V was trimmed by 8 bases and J by 0 bases, leaving 17 bases between them. The CDR3 runs 16 residues. In DNA, the CDR3 is TGTGCCAGCCGTCGTGACAGCACCTATAGCAATCAGCCCCAGCATTTT. Translated, it gives CASRRDSTYSNQPQHF. The full variable domain, its missing parts supplied by reference TRBV2 and TRBJ1-5, is EPEVTQTPSHQVTQMGQEVILRCVPISNHLYFYWYRQILGQKVEFLVSFYNNEISEKSEIFDDQFSVERPDGSNFTLKIRSTKLEDSAMYFCASRRDSTYSNQPQHFGDGTRLSIL.

This chain's CDR3 is CASSRTGEKLFF. DNA of the CDR3: TGTGCCAGCAGTAGGACTGGTGAAAAACTGTTTTTT. The chain is built from TRBV5-5 and TRBJ1-4; D is unclear. V dropped 5 bases and J dropped 7 bases, with 9 bases sitting between them. Germline V CDR1 and CDR2: SGHKS, YYEKEE (reference sequence). The CDR3 is 12 amino acids. Full variable domain (outside the CDR3, taken from reference TRBV5-5 and TRBJ1-4): DAGVTQSPTHLIKTRGQQVTLRCSPISGHKSVSWYQQVLGQGPQFIFQYYEKEERGRGNFPDRFSARQFPNYSSELNVNALLLGDSALYLCASSRTGEKLFFGSGTQLSVL.

CDR3 sequence: CASSKGGPGDAFF. The CDR3 DNA follows: TGTGCCAGCAGCAAGGGGGGGCCGGGGGATGCTTTCTTT. This chain links TRBV21-1 with TRBJ1-1. TRBV21-1 is labeled a pseudogene. The CDR3 has 13 amino acids.

The chain recombines TRBV30 with TRBJ2-1; a possible D gene is TRBD2 (7 bases). V was clipped by 5 bases and J by 10 bases, with 24 bases between them. Germline values: CDR1 GTSNPN, CDR2 SVGIG (reference sequence). There are 15 residues in the CDR3. The CDR3 region has the DNA TGTGCCTGGGGGGGGGCAGGGGTCCCTTTGGCGGAGCAGTTCTTC. Amino acid sequence: CAWGGAGVPLAEQFF.

The gene calls are TRBV5-1 and TRBJ2-2, with D possibly TRBD1 on 5 matching bases. The germline CDR1 and CDR2 sequences are SGHRS and YFSETQ. The V gene lost 1 base and the J gene lost 1 base, with 14 bases spanning the gap. The CDR3 has 17 residues. The CDR3 here is CASSLSGAGENTGELFF. The CDR3 DNA reads TGCGCCAGCAGCTTGAGTGGGGCAGGAGAGAACACCGGGGAGCTGTTTTTT. The entire variable domain, with the rest obtained from reference TRBV5-1 and TRBJ2-2, is as follows: KAGVTQTPRYLIKTRGQQVTLSCSPISGHRSVSWYQQTPGQGLQFLFEYFSETQRNKGNFPGRFSGRQFSNSRSEMNVSTLELGDSALYLCASSLSGAGENTGELFFGEGSRLTVL.

This chain uses TRBV6-4 with TRBJ2-6; D gene uncertain. The ends were cut back, 2 bases at V and 0 bases at J, with 5 bases in the middle. Germline values: CDR1 MRHNA, CDR2 SNTAGT. The CDR3 sequence is 15 residues long. The chain's CDR3 is CASSDSPSGANVLTF. The DNA of the CDR3 is TGTGCCAGCAGTGACAGCCCCTCTGGGGCCAACGTCCTGACTTTC.

CDR3 sequence (DNA): TGTGCCAGCAGCCCGGGAGAACGGAGACAGTACAATCAGCCCCAGCATTTT. Translation gives CASSPGERRQYNQPQHF. The rearrangement uses TRBV28 and TRBJ1-5; D is perhaps TRBD1 (5 bases). The CDR3 loop spans 17 amino acids. Germline-derived CDR1 and CDR2 are MDHEN and SYDVKM. Trimming stripped 6 bases from V and 3 bases from J, with 21 bases between.

This chain connects TRBV29-1 to TRBJ2-1, with 7 bases identical to TRBD1. CDR1 is SQVTM and CDR2 is ANQGSEA in the germline V gene. The length of the CDR3 is 14 residues. With V trimmed by 7 bases and J by 6 bases, 12 bases remained unmatched. CDR3 amino acids: CSARPGQPGNEQFF. Written as DNA, the CDR3 is TGCAGCGCCCGCCCGGGACAGCCGGGCAATGAGCAGTTCTTC.

This rearrangement joins TRBV7-9 to TRBJ1-2, with TRBD1 identical over 7 bases. The CDR3 sequence is 14 residues long. Per the germline V gene, CDR1 is SEHNR and CDR2 is FQNEAQ (reference sequence). The V segment lost 5 bases and the J segment 8 bases; nucleotides outside the gene matches: 11. CDR3 nucleotide sequence: TGTGCCAGCAGCCCCTGGGGGCAGGGGGAGGGCTACACCTTC. Amino acid sequence: CASSPWGQGEGYTF.

This clone appeared a single time. The chain uses TRBV19 and TRBJ2-1; 8 nucleotides align to TRBD1. The CDR3 totals 14 residues. V lost 6 bases to trimming and J lost 2 bases; unmatched junction nucleotides: 3. The germline gives CDR1 LNHDA, CDR2 SQIVND (reference sequence). CDR3 loop: CASRTGATYNEQFF. DNA of the CDR3: TGTGCCAGTAGGACAGGGGCGACCTACAATGAGCAGTTCTTC.

The chain links TRBV6-1 to TRBJ2-7; D is unclear. Per the germline V gene, CDR1 is MNHNS and CDR2 is SASEGT. Trimming took off 6 bases at V and 3 bases at J, with 9 bases between the two ends. This CDR3 contains 12 residues. CDR3 amino acids: CASRRNLYEQYF. The CDR3 coding sequence is TGTGCCAGCAGGAGGAACCTCTACGAGCAGTACTTC.

The chain uses TRBV6-6 and TRBJ1-5; D not certain. Trimming left V 5 bases short and J 0 bases short, with 11 bases between. Germline values: CDR1 MNHNY, CDR2 SVGAGI (reference sequence). The CDR3 sequence is 15 residues long. This CDR3 is CASSQETYSNQPQHF. The CDR3 region has the DNA TGTGCCAGCAGTCAAGAGACATATAGCAATCAGCCCCAGCATTTT.

This chain connects TRBV19 to TRBJ2-7; TRBD2 aligns across 11 bases. Trimming cost V 5 bases and J 3 bases; bases outside gene matches: 9. Germline V gene data show CDR1 as LNHDA and CDR2 as SQIVND (reference sequence). The CDR3 loop spans 16 amino acids. The CDR3 here is CASSPDSGRAFYEQYF. DNA for the CDR3: TGTGCCAGTAGTCCGGATAGCGGGAGGGCCTTCTACGAGCAGTACTTC.

The V and J genes are TRBV7-2 and TRBJ2-7, with a possible D match to TRBD1 (5 bases). This CDR3 is built from 15 residues. The germline V and J ends were trimmed by 2 bases and 3 bases, with 14 bases remaining between them. The germline CDR1 and CDR2 sequences are SGHTA and FQGNSA. The CDR3 loop is CASSLPWQGFYEQYF. The CDR3 nucleotides are TGTGCCAGCAGCTTACCCTGGCAGGGCTTCTACGAGCAGTACTTC.

V and J are TRBV6-5 and TRBJ2-4; D uncertain. CDR1 is MNHEY and CDR2 is SVGAGI in the germline V gene. This CDR3 has 14 amino acids. V was pared by 6 bases and J by 8 bases, with 17 bases between. The CDR3 protein is CASRPYYGLDIQYF. CDR3 nucleotides: TGTGCCAGCAGACCCTACTACGGTCTGGACATTCAGTACTTC.

This clone was observed once. This chain uses TRBV6-6 with TRBJ1-2, with D tentatively TRBD1 (5 bases). Per the germline V gene, CDR1 is MNHNY and CDR2 is SVGAGI (reference sequence). The CDR3 is 14 amino acids. V was shortened by 6 bases and J by 4 bases, with 15 bases between the two germline ends. Here the CDR3 DNA reads TGTGCCAGCAGCCCGCAACAGGATTTCTATGGCTACACCTTC. Its translation is CASSPQQDFYGYTF.

The chain uses TRBV10-1 and TRBJ1-5, with 9 bases fitting TRBD1. From germline, CDR1 is WNHNN and CDR2 SYGVQD (reference sequence). V was clipped by 6 bases and J by 3 bases; unmatched bases: 3. This CDR3 comprises 14 residues. In nucleotides, the CDR3 is TGCGCCAGCAGCCGACAGGGGGTCAATCAGCCCCAGCATTTT. This gives the protein CASSRQGVNQPQHF.